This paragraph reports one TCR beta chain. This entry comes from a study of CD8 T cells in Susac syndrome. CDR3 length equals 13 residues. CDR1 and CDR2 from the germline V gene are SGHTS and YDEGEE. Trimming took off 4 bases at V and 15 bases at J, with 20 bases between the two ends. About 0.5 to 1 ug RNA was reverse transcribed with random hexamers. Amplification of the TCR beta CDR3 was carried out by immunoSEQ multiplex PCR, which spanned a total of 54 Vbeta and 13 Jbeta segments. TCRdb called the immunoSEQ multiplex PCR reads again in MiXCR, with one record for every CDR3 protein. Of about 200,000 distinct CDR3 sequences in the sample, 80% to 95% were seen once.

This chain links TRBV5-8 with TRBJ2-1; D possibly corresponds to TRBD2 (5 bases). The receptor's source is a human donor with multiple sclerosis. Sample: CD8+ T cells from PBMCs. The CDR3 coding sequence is TGTGCCAGCAGCCTGGTTTCTGAGGCTGGGAGGTTCTTC. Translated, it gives CASSLVSEAGRFF.